A single sample gave rise to the 7 T cell receptor beta chains below, sequenced in a study of T cells expressing NK-cell markers. TCRdb re-called the 5' RACE reads and catalogs CDR3 proteins one per entry, DNA excluded. This table holds 200,000 to 300,000 distinct CDR3 sequences. The sample was blood T cells: a sorted CD56 or NKG2C T cell subset, CD4+ or CD8+ T cells, or bulk PBMC T cells (not recorded which). These receptors came from a man aged 18 to 29 in good health.

V is TRBV30 and J is TRBJ2-1; the D call of TRBD1 rests on TCRdb alone, since no DNA is present to check it. Germline loops: CDR1 GTSNPN, CDR2 SVGIG (reference sequence). The CDR3 contains 15 residues. CDR3 amino acids: CAWMRGQSSYNEQFF.

The V and J genes are TRBV5-5 and TRBJ1-4; lacking DNA, the TRBD1 call made by TCRdb goes unchecked. The CDR3 is made up of 15 amino acids. Germline V gene lookup returns CDR1 SGHKS and CDR2 YYEKEE (reference sequence). CDR3 amino acids: CASSLSQGINEKLFF.

This chain joins TRBV20-1 and TRBJ1-1; checking the TCRdb D call of TRBD1 is not possible without DNA. CDR3 length: 14 amino acids. Per the germline V gene, CDR1 is DFQATT and CDR2 is SNEGSKA (reference sequence). CDR3 loop: CSARQGAKGTEAFF.

The chain is built from TRBV3-1 and TRBJ2-5; the D call of TRBD1 rests on TCRdb alone, since no DNA is present to check it. The CDR3 totals 15 residues. CDR1 is LGHDT and CDR2 is YNNKEL in the germline V gene (reference sequence). The CDR3 is CASSQEGQRRETQYF.

The chain joins TRBV10-3 to TRBJ2-5; the D call of TRBD1 rests on TCRdb alone, since no DNA is present to check it. Germline CDR1 and CDR2: ENHRY and SYGVKD. This CDR3 has 14 residues. The CDR3: CAISDLRGRETQYF.

This chain joins TRBV4-3 and TRBJ1-4. Germline CDR1 reads LGHNA; CDR2 reads YSLEER. The CDR3 extends over 13 amino acids. The CDR3 loop is CASSQVYGEKLFF.

The chain joins TRBV7-2 to TRBJ2-1; without DNA, the TCRdb call of TRBD2 cannot be checked. The length of the CDR3 is 16 residues. Germline V gene data show CDR1 as SGHTA and CDR2 as FQGNSA. CDR3 amino acids: CASSFSTSGRAGEQFF.